The clone carrying this T cell receptor beta chain was detected ten times or more. No antigen is known for it. The sample comes from a study of regulatory T cells in long-lasting Graves disease. The junction had 9 bases not matched to a gene; V was cut back by 5 bases and J by 6 bases. The CDR3 consists of 14 residues. Germline V CDR1 and CDR2: MDHEN, SYDVKM. Time point denoted: persistent/refractory GD, antithyroid drugs over 5 years with positive TRAb. The authors made the TCR library using RNA they extracted from PBMCs. Doctors identified Graves' disease using the American Thyroid Association guidelines. Notes on the study in general: Lower TCR diversity characterized persistent Graves' patients relative to newly diagnosed patients.

Libraries of TCR beta came from iRepertoire HTBI primers plus Arm-PCR of CDR3 regions. The authors' processing: The study identified roughly 59 TRBV and 13 to 15 TRBJ segments across samples. Each CDR3 protein gets one entry after TCRdb re-called the multiplex PCR reads with MiXCR. These V and J calls originate from TCRdb's pipeline instead of the authors' own analysis. The table includes 700,000 or so distinct CDR3 sequences, about 30% detected once. The chain couples TRBV28 to TRBJ2-7; 8 bases align to TRBD1. This clonotype originated in a female donor with Graves disease. Source: peripheral blood mononuclear cells (PBMCs), taken when the disease was refractory, from a patient treated with antithyroid drugs. CDR3 sequence (DNA): TGTGCCAGCAGTACGGACAGGGTTGTTCGCGAGCAGTACTTC. Translated: CASSTDRVVREQYF. The whole variable domain, filled in from reference TRBV28 and TRBJ2-7, reads DVKVTQSSRYLVKRTGEKVFLECVQDMDHENMFWYRQDPGLGLRLIYFSYDVKMKEKGDIPEGYSVSREKKERFSLILESASTNQTSMYLCASSTDRVVREQYFGPGTRLTVT.